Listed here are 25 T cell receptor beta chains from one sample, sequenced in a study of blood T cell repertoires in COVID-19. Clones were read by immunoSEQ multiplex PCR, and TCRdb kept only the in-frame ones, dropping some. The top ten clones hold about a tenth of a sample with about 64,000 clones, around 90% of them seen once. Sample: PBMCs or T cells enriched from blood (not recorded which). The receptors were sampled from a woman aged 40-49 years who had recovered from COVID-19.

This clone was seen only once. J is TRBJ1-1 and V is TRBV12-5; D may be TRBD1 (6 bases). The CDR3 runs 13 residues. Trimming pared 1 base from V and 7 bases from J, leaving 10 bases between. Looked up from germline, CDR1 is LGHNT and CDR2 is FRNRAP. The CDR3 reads CASGLDRVSEAFF. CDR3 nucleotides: TGTGCTAGTGGTTTGGACAGGGTTAGTGAAGCTTTCTTT.

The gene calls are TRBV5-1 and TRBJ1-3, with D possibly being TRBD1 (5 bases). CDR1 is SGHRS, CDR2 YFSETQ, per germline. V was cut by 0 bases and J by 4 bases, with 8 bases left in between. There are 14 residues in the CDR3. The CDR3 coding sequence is TGCGCCAGCAGCTTGGCAGGGTACGGAAACACCATATATTTT. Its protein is CASSLAGYGNTIYF.

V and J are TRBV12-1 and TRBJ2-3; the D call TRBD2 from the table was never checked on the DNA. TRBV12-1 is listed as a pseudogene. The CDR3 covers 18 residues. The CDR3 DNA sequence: TGTGCCAGCAGCTTCCCGAGGCCGGGTCGGGTGTTCACAGATACGCAGTATTTT. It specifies CASSFPRPGRVFTDTQYF.

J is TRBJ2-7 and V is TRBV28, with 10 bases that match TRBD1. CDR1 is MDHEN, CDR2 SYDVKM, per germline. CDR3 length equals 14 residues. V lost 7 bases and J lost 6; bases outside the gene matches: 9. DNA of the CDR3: TGTGCCAGCACCGGGACAGGGGACGTTCGCGAGCAGTACTTC. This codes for CASTGTGDVREQYF.

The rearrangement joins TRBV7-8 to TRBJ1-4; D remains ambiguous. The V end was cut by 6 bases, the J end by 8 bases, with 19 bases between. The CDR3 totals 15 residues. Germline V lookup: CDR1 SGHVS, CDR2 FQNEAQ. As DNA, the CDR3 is TGTGCCAGCAGAGAGGTCCGGGGTCCGGGGGAAAAACTGTTTTTT. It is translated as CASREVRGPGEKLFF. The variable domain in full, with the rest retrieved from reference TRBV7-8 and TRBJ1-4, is GAGVSQSPRYKVAKRGQDVALRCDPISGHVSLFWYQQALGQGPEFLTYFQNEAQLDKSGLPSDRFFAERPEGSVSTLKIQRTQQEDSAVYLCASREVRGPGEKLFFGSGTQLSVL.

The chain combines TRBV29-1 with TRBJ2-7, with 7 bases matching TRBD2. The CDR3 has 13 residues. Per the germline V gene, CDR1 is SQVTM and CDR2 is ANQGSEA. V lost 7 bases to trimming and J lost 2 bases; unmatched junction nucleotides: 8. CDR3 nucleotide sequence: TGCAGCGCAATACGCGGGGGTCCCTACGAGCAGTACTTC. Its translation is CSAIRGGPYEQYF.

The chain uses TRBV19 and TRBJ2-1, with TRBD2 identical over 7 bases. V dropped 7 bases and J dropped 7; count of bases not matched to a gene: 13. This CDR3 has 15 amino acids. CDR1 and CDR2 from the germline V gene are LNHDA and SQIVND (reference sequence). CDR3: CASNSGGAPLNEQFF. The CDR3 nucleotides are TGTGCCAGTAATTCGGGAGGCGCACCCCTTAATGAGCAGTTCTTC.

This chain's CDR3 is CASKSGTSASGELFF. Here the CDR3 DNA reads TGTGCCAGCAAATCCGGGACTAGCGCGTCCGGGGAGCTGTTTTTT. The chain employs TRBV9 and TRBJ2-2, with 10 nucleotides matching TRBD2. The V segment lost 6 bases and the J segment 6 bases; nucleotides outside the gene matches: 8. Germline CDR1 is SGDLS and CDR2 is YYNGEE. The CDR3 spans 15 residues.

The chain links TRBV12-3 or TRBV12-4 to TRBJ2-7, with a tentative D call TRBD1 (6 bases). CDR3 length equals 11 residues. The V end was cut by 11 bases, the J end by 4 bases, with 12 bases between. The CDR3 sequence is CAVSRGYEQYF. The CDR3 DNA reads TGTGCCGTCTCTAGGGGGTACGAGCAGTACTTC.

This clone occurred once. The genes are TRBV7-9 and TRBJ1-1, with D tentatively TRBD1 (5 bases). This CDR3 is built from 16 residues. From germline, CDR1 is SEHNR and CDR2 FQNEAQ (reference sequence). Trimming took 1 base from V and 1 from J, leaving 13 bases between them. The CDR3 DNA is TGTGCCAGCAGCTTAGGTCAAAGGGGCGGGAACACTGAAGCTTTCTTT. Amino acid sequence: CASSLGQRGGNTEAFF.

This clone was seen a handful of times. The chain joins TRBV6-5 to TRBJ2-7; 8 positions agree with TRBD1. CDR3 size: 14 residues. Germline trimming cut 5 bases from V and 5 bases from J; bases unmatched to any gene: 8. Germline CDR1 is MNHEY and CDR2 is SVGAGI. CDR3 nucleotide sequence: TGTGCCAGCAGTAAGGGACAGGAAGGGAACGAGCAGTACTTC. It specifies CASSKGQEGNEQYF.

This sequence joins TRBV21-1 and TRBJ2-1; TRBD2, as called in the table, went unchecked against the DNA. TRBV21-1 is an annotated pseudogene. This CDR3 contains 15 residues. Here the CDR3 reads CAREPYSVSYNEQFF. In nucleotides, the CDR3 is TGTGCCCGAGAGCCGTATAGCGTATCCTACAATGAGCAGTTCTTC.

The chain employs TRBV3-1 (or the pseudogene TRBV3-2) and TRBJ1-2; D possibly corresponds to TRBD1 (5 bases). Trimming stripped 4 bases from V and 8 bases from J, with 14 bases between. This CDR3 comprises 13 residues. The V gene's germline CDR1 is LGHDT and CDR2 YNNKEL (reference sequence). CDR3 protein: CASSPTGTWGYTF. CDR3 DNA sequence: TGTGCCAGCAGCCCCACGGGGACTTGGGGCTACACCTTC.

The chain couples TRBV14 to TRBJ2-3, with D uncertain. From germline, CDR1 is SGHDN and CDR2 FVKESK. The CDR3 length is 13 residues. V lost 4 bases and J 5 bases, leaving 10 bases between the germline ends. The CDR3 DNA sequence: TGTGCCAGCAGCCTCCCCCCCCAAGATACGCAGTATTTT. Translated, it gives CASSLPPQDTQYF. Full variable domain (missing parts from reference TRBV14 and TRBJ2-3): EAGVTQFPSHSVIEKGQTVTLRCDPISGHDNLYWYRRVMGKEIKFLLHFVKESKQDESGMPNNRFLAERTGGTYSTLKVQPAELEDSGVYFCASSLPPQDTQYFGPGTRLTVL.

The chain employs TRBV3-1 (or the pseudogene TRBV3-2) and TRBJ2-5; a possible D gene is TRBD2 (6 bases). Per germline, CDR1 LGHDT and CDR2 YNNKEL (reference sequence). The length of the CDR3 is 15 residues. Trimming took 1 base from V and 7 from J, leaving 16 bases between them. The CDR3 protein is CASSQVPGESATQYF. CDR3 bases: TGTGCCAGCAGCCAAGTACCGGGGGAGTCAGCGACCCAGTACTTC.

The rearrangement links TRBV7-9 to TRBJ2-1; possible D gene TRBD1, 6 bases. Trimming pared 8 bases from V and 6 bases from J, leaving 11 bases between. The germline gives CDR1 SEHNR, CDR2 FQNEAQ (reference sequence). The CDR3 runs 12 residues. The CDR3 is CASRHRVNEQFF. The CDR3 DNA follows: TGTGCCAGCCGCCACAGGGTCAATGAGCAGTTCTTC.

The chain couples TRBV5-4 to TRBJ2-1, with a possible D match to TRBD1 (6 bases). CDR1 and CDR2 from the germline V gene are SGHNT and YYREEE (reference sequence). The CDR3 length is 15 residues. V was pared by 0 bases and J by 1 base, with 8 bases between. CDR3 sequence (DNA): TGTGCCAGCAGCTTGGCAGGGGAATCCTACAATGAGCAGTTCTTC. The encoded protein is CASSLAGESYNEQFF.

For the CDR3, the DNA is TGCGCCAGCAGCTTGGATGTTAGCGGGAGCTACAATGAGCAGTTCTTC. Translation: CASSLDVSGSYNEQFF. V usage is TRBV5-1 and J usage is TRBJ2-1, with 9 bases matching TRBD2. The CDR3 runs to 16 residues. V trimming: 0 bases; J trimming: 3 bases; junction bases outside the gene matches: 4. The germline CDR1 and CDR2 sequences are SGHRS and YFSETQ.

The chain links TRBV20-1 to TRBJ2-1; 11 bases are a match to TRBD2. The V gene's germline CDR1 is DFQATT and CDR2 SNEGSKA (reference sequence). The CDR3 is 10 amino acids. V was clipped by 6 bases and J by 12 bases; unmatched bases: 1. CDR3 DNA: TGCAGTGCGACTAGCGGGGTGCAGTTCTTC. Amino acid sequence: CSATSGVQFF.

CDR3 sequence (DNA): TGCGCCAGCAGCCCCCCTCCCACTAGTTCTAGCACAGATACGCAGTATTTT. Protein product: CASSPPPTSSSTDTQYF. The rearrangement joins TRBV5-1 to TRBJ2-3, with D possibly being TRBD2 (5 bases). Germline loops: CDR1 SGHRS, CDR2 YFSETQ. The V and J ends lost 4 bases and 0 bases respectively, with 18 bases between them. CDR3 size: 17 residues.

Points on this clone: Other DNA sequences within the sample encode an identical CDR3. The CDR3 DNA reads TGTGCCAGTAGTAAACAGGGATCTGAAGCTTTCTTT. Translated, it gives CASSKQGSEAFF. The chain couples TRBV19 to TRBJ1-1, with D possibly being TRBD1 (6 bases). The V and J ends lost 4 bases and 6 bases respectively, with 9 bases between them. The CDR3 is 12 residues long. Germline-derived CDR1 and CDR2 are LNHDA and SQIVND (reference sequence).

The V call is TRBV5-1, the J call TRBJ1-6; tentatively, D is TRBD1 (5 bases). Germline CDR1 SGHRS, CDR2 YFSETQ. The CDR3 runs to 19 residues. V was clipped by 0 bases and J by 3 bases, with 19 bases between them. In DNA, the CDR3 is TGCGCCAGCAGCTTGGGCCTGGGGGGGAGTTCCGACTATAATTCACCCCTCCACTTT. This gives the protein CASSLGLGGSSDYNSPLHF. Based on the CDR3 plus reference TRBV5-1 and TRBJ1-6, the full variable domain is KAGVTQTPRYLIKTRGQQVTLSCSPISGHRSVSWYQQTPGQGLQFLFEYFSETQRNKGNFPGRFSGRQFSNSRSEMNVSTLELGDSALYLCASSLGLGGSSDYNSPLHFGNGTRLTVT.

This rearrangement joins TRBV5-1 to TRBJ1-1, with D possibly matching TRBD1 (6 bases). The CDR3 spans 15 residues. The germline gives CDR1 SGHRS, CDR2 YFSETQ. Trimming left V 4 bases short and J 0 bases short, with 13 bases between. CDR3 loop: CASSAGGGLNTEAFF. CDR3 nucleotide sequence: TGCGCCAGCAGCGCTGGGGGGGGCCTGAACACTGAAGCTTTCTTT.

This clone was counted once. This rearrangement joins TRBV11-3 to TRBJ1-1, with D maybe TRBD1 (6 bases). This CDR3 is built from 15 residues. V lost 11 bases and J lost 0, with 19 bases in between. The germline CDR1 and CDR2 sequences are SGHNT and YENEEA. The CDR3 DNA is TGTGCCTCCCTCGGGCAGGGGATCATGAACACTGAAGCTTTCTTT. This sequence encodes CASLGQGIMNTEAFF.

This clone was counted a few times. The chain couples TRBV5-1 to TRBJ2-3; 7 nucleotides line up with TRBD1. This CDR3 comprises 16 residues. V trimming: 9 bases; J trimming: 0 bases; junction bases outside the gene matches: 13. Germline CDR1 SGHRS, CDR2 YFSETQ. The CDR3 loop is CATSKGGPVSTDTQYF. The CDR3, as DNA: TGCGCCACCTCGAAAGGGGGCCCCGTAAGCACAGATACGCAGTATTTT.